This T cell receptor beta chain was sequenced for a study of shared clonotypes between healthy human individuals. For each subset, genomic DNA was distributed in equal portions over several immunoSEQ plates. Repertoires were generated with immunoSEQ multiplex PCR, while TCRdb's copy carries only in-frame clones and drops some. The table records approximately 530,000 clones, about 96% of them present only once. Concerning this clone: Its target is not known. Other nucleotide sequences in the sample specify the same CDR3.

General study findings and limits: Sequencing depth was expected to affect clonotype sharing among donors. For naive CD4 cells, roughly 5% of clonotypes were shared across four donors.

The V end lost 2 bases, the J end lost 5 bases, and 4 bases lay between the germline ends. There are 11 residues in the CDR3. Looked up from germline, CDR1 is MNHNY and CDR2 is SVGAGI (reference sequence). The V gene is TRBV6-6, the J gene TRBJ2-7; D not resolved. The specimen was naive CD4+ T cells sorted from blood. The sample's subset: CD45RA+ positively selected. This receptor was identified in a woman aged 25-40 years in good health. As DNA, the CDR3 is TGTGCCAGCAGTTACCTAGACGAGCAGTACTTC. It yields the protein CASSYLDEQYF.